This T cell receptor beta chain was sequenced during a study of graft-versus-host responses after intestinal transplantation (dated by TCRdb to the early 2020s). Regarding the complete study: The transplants that recipients got were multivisceral, liver-intestinal, or isolated intestinal. To identify alloreactive clones, pre-transplant mixed lymphocyte reaction products were sequenced and then compared with unstimulated pre-transplant donor and recipient T cells. After intestinal transplantation, graft-versus-host and host-versus-graft alloreactive T cell clones were followed in the graft, circulation and bone marrow using bulk TCR-beta CDR3 sequencing. Donor T cell macrochimerism was defined as a peak of at least 4% donor T cells among recipient peripheral blood mononuclear cells. Every recipient was given anti-thymocyte globulin induction, followed by approximately three years of maintenance tacrolimus and steroids. Of the approximately 24 intestinal transplant recipients enrolled in the cohort, one of whom was a retransplant, 3 patients without pretransplant specimens were excluded. Rather than going through the commercial service, samples from three later patients were sequenced in-house on an Illumina MiSeq and processed with MiXCR.

Turning to this clone: Its antigen has not been determined. No per-base quality is available; no much larger clone lies one base away.

The library relied on the immunoSEQ multiplex PCR assay. For most patients, genomic DNA was subjected to high-throughput TCR-beta CDR3 sequencing by Adaptive Biotechnologies. Per the source publication's procedure: TCR sequencing data were retrieved from Adaptive's ImmunoSEQ software for around 18 patients, whereas a few other patients were processed with MiXCR and VDJtools. CDR3 nucleotide sequences shared between donor and recipient were removed because the origin of such sequences could not be assigned. Alloreactive clones required at least 2-fold expansion over unstimulated cells and minimum CFSE-low frequency of 0.002% (template counts) or 0.001% (read counts). Clones detected in sequenced pre-transplant spleen, lymph node, or MLR CFSE-low populations of the donor or recipient were defined as mappable. Cumulative frequency of alloreactive clones was calculated as a percentage of all sequences weighted by copy number. As stored in TCRdb, this immuneACCESS dataset retains in-frame rearrangements with V and J assigned. A fraction of the clones does not appear; measured against another copy, unresolved V genes explain less than half of the discrepancy, and the remainder lacks a known reason. The DNA was the basis for D and trimming; V, J and clone size are from that table. The sample table contains almost 70,000 clones; only one count was recorded for roughly 92% of them. Together, the top ten hold around 7% of the sample.

After transplant, bone marrow was aspirated from the posterior iliac crest or from another site selected by the physician. The germline V gene (reference sequence) gives CDR1 as LNHNV and CDR2 as YYDKDF. The CDR3 numbers 15 residues from cysteine through phenylalanine. The retained sequence is limited to the CDR3, 45 bases, with the frame set at the first base. V loses 0 bases, J loses 7 bases, and the germline ends lie 13 bases apart. Overall results and qualifications from the work: GvH clones were found in recipient bone marrow, and some of the GvH clones appeared earlier in ileal mucosa or blood, which is consistent with an intestinal mucosal origin. Early after transplant, peak levels of circulating GvH clones were found to be associated with declines in HvG clones. The relatively low number and heterogeneity of intestinal transplant patients limited the conclusions. High GvH to HvG T cell clonal ratios were observed in the allografts of patients with donor T cell macrochimerism.

The chain couples TRBV15 to TRBJ2-1; the D gene is not confidently resolved. The sample consisted of bone marrow, taken roughly 780 days after intestinal transplantation. The receptor was isolated from a human patient who received an intestinal transplant, so some T cells may come from the graft donor. For the CDR3, the sequence is CATSRDWGGPNEQFF. The DNA sequence is given as TGTGCCACCAGCAGAGATTGGGGTGGCCCTAATGAGCAGTTCTTC.